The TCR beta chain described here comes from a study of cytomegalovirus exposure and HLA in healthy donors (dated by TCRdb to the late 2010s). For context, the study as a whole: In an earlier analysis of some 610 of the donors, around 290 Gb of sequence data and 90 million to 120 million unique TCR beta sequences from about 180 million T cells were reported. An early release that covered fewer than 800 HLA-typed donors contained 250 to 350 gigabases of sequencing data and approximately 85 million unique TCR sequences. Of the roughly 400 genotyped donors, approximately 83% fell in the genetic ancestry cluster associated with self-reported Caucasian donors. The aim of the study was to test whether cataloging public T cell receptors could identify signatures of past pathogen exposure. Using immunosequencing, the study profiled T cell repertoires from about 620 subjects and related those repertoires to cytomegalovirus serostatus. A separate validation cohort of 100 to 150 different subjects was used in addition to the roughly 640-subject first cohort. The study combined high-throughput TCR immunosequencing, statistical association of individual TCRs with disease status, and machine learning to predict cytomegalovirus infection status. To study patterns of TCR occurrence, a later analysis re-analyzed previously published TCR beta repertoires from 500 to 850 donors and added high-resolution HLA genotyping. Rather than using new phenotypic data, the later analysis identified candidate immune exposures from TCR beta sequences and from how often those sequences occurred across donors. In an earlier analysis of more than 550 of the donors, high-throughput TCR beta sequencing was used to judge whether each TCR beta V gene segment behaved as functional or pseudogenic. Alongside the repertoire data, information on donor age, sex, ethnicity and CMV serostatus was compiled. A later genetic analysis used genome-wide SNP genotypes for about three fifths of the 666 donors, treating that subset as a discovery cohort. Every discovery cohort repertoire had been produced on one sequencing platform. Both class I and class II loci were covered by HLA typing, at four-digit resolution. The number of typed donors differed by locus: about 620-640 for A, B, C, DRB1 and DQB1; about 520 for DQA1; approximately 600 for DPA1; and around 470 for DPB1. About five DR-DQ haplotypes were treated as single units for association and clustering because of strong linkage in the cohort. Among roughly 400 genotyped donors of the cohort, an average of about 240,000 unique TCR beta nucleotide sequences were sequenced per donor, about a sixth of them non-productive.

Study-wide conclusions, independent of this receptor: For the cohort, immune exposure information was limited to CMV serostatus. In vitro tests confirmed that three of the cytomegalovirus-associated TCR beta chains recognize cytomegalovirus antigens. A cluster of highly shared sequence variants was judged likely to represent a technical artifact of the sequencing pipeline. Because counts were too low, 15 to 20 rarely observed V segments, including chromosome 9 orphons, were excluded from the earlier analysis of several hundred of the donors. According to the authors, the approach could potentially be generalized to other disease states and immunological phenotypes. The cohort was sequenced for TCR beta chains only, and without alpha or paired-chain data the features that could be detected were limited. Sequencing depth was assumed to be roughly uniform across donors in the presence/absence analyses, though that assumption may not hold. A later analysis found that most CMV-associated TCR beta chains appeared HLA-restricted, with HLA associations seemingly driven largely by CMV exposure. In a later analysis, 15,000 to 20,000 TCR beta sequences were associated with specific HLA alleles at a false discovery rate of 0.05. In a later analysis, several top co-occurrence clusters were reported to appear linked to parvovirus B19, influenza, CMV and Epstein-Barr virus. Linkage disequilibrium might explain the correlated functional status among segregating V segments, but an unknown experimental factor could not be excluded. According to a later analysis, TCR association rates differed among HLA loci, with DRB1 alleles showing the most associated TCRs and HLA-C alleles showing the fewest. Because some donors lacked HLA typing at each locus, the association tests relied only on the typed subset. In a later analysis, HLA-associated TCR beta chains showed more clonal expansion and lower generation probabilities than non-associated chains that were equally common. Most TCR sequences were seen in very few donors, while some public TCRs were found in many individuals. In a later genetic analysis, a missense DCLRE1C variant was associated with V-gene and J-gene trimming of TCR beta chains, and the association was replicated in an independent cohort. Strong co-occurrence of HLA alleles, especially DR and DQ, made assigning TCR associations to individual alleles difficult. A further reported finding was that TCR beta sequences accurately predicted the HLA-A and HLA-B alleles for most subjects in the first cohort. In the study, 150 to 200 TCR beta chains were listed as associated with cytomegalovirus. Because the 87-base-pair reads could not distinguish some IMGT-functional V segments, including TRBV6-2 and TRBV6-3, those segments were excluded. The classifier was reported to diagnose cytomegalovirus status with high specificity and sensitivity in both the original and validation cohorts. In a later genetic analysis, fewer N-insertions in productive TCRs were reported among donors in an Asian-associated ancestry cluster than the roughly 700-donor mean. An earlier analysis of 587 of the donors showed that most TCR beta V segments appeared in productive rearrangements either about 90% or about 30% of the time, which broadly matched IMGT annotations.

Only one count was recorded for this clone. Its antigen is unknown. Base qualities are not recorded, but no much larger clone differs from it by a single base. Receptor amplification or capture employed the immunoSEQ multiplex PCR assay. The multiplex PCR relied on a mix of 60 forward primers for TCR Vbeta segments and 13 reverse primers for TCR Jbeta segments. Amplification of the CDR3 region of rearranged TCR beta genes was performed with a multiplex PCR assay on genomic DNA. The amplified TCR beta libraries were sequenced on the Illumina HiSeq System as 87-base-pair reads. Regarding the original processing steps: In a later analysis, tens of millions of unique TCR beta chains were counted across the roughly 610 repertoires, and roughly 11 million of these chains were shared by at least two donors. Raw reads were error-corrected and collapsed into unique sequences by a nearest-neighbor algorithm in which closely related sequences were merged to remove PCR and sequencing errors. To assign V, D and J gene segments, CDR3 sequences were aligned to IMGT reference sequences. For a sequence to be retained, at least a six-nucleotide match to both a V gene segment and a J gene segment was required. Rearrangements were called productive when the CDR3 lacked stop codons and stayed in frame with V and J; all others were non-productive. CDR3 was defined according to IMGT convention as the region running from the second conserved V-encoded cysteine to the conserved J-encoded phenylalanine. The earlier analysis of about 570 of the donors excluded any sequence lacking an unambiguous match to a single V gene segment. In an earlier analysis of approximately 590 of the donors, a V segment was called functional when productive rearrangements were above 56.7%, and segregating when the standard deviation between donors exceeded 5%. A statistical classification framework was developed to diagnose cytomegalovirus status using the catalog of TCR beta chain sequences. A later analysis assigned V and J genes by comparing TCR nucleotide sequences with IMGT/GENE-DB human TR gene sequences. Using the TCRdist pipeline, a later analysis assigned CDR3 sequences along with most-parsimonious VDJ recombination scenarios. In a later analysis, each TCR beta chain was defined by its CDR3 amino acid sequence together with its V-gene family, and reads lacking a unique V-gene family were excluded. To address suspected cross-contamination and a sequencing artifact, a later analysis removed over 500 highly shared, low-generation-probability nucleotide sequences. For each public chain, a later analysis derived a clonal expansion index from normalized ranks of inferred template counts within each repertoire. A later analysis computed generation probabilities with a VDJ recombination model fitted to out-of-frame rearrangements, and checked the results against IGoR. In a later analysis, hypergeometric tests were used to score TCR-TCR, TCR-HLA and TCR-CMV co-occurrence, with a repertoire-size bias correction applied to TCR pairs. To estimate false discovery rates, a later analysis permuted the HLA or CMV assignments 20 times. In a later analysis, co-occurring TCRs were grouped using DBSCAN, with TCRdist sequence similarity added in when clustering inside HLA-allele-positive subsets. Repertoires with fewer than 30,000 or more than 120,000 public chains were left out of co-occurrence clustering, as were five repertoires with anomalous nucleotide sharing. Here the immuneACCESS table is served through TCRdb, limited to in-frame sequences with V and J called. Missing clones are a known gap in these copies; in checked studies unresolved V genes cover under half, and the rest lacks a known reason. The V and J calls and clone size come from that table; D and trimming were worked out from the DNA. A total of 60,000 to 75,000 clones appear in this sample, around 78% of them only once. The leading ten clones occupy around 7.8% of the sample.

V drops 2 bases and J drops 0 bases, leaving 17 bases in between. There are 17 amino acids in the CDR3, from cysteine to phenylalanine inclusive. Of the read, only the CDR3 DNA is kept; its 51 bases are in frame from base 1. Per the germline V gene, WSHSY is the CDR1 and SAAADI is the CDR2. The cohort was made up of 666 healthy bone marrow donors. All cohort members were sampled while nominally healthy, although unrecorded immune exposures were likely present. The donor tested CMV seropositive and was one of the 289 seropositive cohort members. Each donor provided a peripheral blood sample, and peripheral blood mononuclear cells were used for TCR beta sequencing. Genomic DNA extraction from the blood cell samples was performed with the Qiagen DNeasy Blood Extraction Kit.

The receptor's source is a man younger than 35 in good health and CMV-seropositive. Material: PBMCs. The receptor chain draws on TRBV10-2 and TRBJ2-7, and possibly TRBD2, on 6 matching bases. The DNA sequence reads TGCGCCAGCAGTGAGCCCTTAACGGGAGAGGACTCCTACGAGCAGTACTTC. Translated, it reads CASSEPLTGEDSYEQYF.